Sequencing of this T cell receptor (beta chain) was carried out in a study of early T cells in non-severe SARS-CoV-2 infection. The TCR library protocol was used to attach unique molecular identifiers. These identifiers were attached to individual cDNA molecules. TCRdb reprocessed the 5' RACE reads with MiXCR, giving one entry per CDR3 protein. The table shows under 70,000 distinct CDR3 sequences, with around 12% occurring only once. Germline V lookup: CDR1 MNHEY, CDR2 SMNVEV (reference sequence). The ends were cut back, 3 bases at V and 7 bases at J, with 15 bases in the middle. The CDR3 length is 15 residues.

This sequence joins TRBV27 and TRBJ1-4; D is perhaps TRBD1 (6 bases). The TCR originated in an adult who was a healthcare worker with PCR-confirmed SARS-CoV-2 infection or an uninfected control (not recorded which). Material: whole blood. The CDR3: CASSFVGRGPEKLFF. The CDR3 bases are TGTGCCAGCAGTTTCGTTGGCAGGGGACCTGAAAAACTGTTTTTT.